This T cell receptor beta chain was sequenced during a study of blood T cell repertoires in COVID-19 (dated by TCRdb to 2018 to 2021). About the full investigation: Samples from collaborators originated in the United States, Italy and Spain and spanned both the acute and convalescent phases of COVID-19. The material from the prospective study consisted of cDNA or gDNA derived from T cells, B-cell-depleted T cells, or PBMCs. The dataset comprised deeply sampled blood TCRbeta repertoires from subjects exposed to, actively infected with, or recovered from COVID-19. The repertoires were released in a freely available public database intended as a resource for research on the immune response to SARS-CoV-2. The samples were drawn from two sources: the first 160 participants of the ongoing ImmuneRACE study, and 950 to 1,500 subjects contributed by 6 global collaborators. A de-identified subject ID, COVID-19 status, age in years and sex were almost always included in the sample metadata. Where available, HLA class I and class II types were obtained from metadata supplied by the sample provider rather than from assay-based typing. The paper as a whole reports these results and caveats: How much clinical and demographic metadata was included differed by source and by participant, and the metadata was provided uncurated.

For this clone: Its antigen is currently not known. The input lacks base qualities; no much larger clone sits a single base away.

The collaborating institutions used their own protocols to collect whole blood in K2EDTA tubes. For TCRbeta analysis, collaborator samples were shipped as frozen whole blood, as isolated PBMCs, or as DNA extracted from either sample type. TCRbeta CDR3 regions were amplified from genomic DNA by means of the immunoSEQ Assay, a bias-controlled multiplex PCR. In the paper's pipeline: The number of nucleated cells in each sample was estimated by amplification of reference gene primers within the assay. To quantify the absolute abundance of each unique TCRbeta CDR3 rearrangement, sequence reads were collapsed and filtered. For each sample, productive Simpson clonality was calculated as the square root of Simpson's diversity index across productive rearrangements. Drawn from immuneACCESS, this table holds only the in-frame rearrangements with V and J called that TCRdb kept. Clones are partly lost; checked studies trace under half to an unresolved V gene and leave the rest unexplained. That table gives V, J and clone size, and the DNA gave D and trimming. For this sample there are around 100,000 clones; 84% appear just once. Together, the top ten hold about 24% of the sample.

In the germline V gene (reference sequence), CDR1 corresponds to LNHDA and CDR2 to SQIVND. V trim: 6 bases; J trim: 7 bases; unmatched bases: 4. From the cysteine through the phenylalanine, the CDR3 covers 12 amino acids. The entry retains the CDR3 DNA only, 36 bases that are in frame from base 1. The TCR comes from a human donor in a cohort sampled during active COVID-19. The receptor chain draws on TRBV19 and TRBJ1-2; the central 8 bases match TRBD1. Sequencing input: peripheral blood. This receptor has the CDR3 CASRNTGGGYTF. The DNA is TGTGCCAGTAGGAACACAGGGGGTGGCTACACCTTC.